The present T cell receptor (beta chain) was sequenced within a study of T-cell reconstitution after alpha-beta-depleted transplantation in children. The study, taken as a whole, reports: Several hundred expanded graft clones reportedly gave rise to the alpha-beta T cells present about two months after transplant. At the one-year point after transplant, T-cell counts and TCRbeta diversity were found to come mostly from T cells that had been newly produced. Certain patients had high TCRbeta diversity at day 60, and it came from recipient T cells and thymic progenitors that survived.

Germline CDR1 and CDR2: ENHRY and SYGVKD. V lost 3 bases, J lost 6 bases, and 12 bases stayed unmatched. The CDR3 extends over 18 amino acids. This clonotype was found many times. Its antigen remains unidentified. TCRbeta library construction was performed incorporating unique molecular identifiers. TCRdb ran MiXCR on the PCR reads and lists one entry per CDR3 protein. The sample consists of fewer than 550,000 distinct CDR3 sequences, over 9.5% of them appearing once. This receptor was obtained from a child aged 2-15 years with inherited bone marrow failure, due to receive a stem cell transplant. The gene calls are TRBV10-3 and TRBJ2-2; TRBD2 aligns across 11 bases. Here the sequenced sample was PBMCs, taken before TCRalphabeta/CD19-depleted stem cell transplant. The CDR3 DNA sequence: TGTGCCATCAGTGAAGGTGTCATTCCTAGCGGGAGGTCCGGGGAGCTGTTTTTT. Translated: CAISEGVIPSGRSGELFF.